These 19 T cell receptor beta chains were all obtained from the same sample, sequenced in a study of CD8 T cells in ankylosing spondylitis. TCRdb called the 5' RACE reads again in MiXCR, with one record for every CDR3 protein. The table includes 250,000 to 300,000 distinct CDR3 sequences, 20% detected once. Source material: blood, either unsorted or a sorted T cell fraction (not recorded which). The receptor source for this set is a male donor with ankylosing spondylitis or in good health (not recorded which).

This clonotype was seen many times. In DNA form, the CDR3 reads TGCAGTGCTTCCAGCGGGGGGTCCCAAGAGACCCAGTACTTC. Residues: CSASSGGSQETQYF. The rearrangement joins TRBV20-1 to TRBJ2-5, with 9 bases that match TRBD2. Germline V gives CDR1 DFQATT, CDR2 SNEGSKA (reference sequence). V lost 5 bases and J lost 1; bases outside the gene matches: 5. This CDR3 has 14 amino acids.

This sequence joins TRBV12-3 or TRBV12-4 and TRBJ1-1, with D possibly being TRBD1 (6 bases). The V gene lost 0 bases and the J gene lost 1 base, with 18 bases spanning the gap. The CDR3 consists of 18 residues. CDR3 sequence: CASSLALGDPTGNTEAFF. Written as DNA, the CDR3 is TGTGCCAGCAGTTTAGCGCTTGGTGATCCGACAGGGAACACTGAAGCTTTCTTT.

This clonotype was observed a few times. This chain connects TRBV6-2 or TRBV6-3 to TRBJ1-5; D unclear. Trimming removed 0 bases at V and 0 bases at J, with 12 bases between. Germline assignment: CDR1 MNHEY and CDR2 SVGEGT. This CDR3 has 17 residues. DNA of the CDR3: TGTGCCAGCAGTTACTCGATTGCATCATATAGCAATCAGCCCCAGCATTTT. Protein product: CASSYSIASYSNQPQHF.

This clonotype was recorded at least ten times. The rearrangement joins TRBV29-1 to TRBJ2-3; D not resolved. Germline V gene lookup returns CDR1 SQVTM and CDR2 ANQGSEA. V was clipped by 3 bases and J by 1 base, with 5 bases between them. The CDR3 loop spans 12 amino acids. CDR3 DNA sequence: TGCAGCGTTGATGTCGGCACAGATACGCAGTATTTT. Residues: CSVDVGTDTQYF.

This chain joins TRBV30 and TRBJ2-7; no clear D gene. This CDR3 comprises 13 residues. Germline V gene sequence: CDR1 GTSNPN, CDR2 SVGIG (reference sequence). V was pared by 0 bases and J by 6 bases, with 12 bases between. The CDR3 DNA is TGTGCCTGGAGTGTACTTGGAGTTGGCGAGCAGTACGTC. Its translation: CAWSVLGVGEQYV.

This clonotype was seen ten or more times. V and J are TRBV7-6 and TRBJ2-2; D is uncertain. The CDR3 spans 14 residues. The ends were cut back, 1 base at V and 5 bases at J, with 8 bases in the middle. Germline V gives CDR1 SGHVS, CDR2 FNYEAQ. The CDR3 loop is CASSLETGTGELFF. The CDR3 coding sequence is TGTGCCAGCAGCTTAGAGACTGGGACCGGGGAGCTGTTTTTT.

This chain links TRBV12-3 or TRBV12-4 with TRBJ1-1, with 8 bases matching TRBD1. V shed 3 bases, J shed 5 bases, and the junction held 2 bases outside the gene matches. This CDR3 is built from 13 residues. CDR3 bases: TGTGCCAGCAGTTTGAACAGGGGGACTGAAGCTTTCTTT. This codes for CASSLNRGTEAFF.

This clonotype showed up many times. V usage is TRBV5-1 and J usage is TRBJ1-4, with D unclear. V was pared by 0 bases and J by 8 bases, with 14 bases between. The CDR3 is 15 residues long. The germline gives CDR1 SGHRS, CDR2 YFSETQ. The CDR3 protein is CASSLGSAKSEKLFF. The CDR3 DNA follows: TGCGCCAGCAGCTTGGGGTCGGCGAAGAGCGAAAAACTGTTTTTT.

In this sample, this clonotype turned up a few times. Its ends do not fully match the called genes, so a read error is possible. The chain recombines TRBV20-1 with TRBJ2-1; the D is unclear. Germline V gene sequence: CDR1 DFQATT, CDR2 SNEGSKA (reference sequence). This CDR3 spans 15 amino acids. CDR3 residues: CSARGGMGTYNEQFF. In nucleotides, the CDR3 is TGCAGCGCTAGAGGTGGGATGGGTACCTACAATGAGCAGTTCTTC.

The table lists this clonotype with a few counts. The CDR3 is CASSLIGLGAENIQYF. In DNA, the CDR3 is TGTGCCAGCAGTTTAATAGGACTAGGGGCCGAAAACATTCAGTACTTC. The chain is built from TRBV28 and TRBJ2-4; 7 bases agree with TRBD2. V dropped 2 bases and J dropped 5; count of bases not matched to a gene: 9. The CDR3 is 16 amino acids. Germline lookup yields CDR1 MDHEN and CDR2 SYDVKM.

This clonotype was recorded once. The rearrangement links TRBV24-1 to TRBJ2-5, with D perhaps being TRBD1 or TRBD2 (5 bases each). The CDR3 totals 14 residues. Germline assignment: CDR1 KGHDR and CDR2 SFDVKD. V lost 4 bases and J lost 7, with 15 bases in between. This CDR3 is CATSDPRGPGTQYF. DNA for the CDR3: TGTGCCACCAGTGACCCGAGGGGTCCAGGGACCCAGTACTTC.

This rearrangement joins TRBV20-1 to TRBJ1-5; D gene ambiguous. Per germline, CDR1 DFQATT and CDR2 SNEGSKA (reference sequence). V dropped 2 bases and J dropped 7 bases, with 9 bases sitting between them. The CDR3 runs to 12 residues. Written as DNA, the CDR3 is TGCAGTGCTAGAAGCGGGGTACAGCCCCAGCATTTT. Protein: CSARSGVQPQHF.

This chain uses TRBV28 with TRBJ1-2, with TRBD1 matching over 7 bases. The CDR3 totals 16 residues. V shed 4 bases, J shed 3 bases, and the junction held 11 bases outside the gene matches. Germline-derived CDR1 and CDR2 are MDHEN and SYDVKM. This CDR3 reads CASSYLGQRSDYGYTF. For the CDR3, the DNA is TGTGCCAGCAGTTACCTGGGACAGAGATCCGACTATGGCTACACCTTC.

The genes are TRBV27 and TRBJ2-4; a weak D match, TRBD1 (5 bases). V lost 6 bases to trimming and J lost 4 bases, with 16 bases between them. The germline V gene has CDR1 MNHEY and CDR2 SMNVEV (reference sequence). This CDR3 is built from 15 residues. CDR3 nucleotide sequence: TGTGCCAGCAGACCCGTGTGGCAGGGTAAAAACATTCAGTACTTC. It yields the protein CASRPVWQGKNIQYF.

This rearrangement joins TRBV12-3 or TRBV12-4 to TRBJ2-5, with 8 bases identical to TRBD1. The CDR3 runs 14 residues. After removal of 6 bases from V and 3 bases from J, the junction contained 6 bases not matched to a gene. The CDR3 DNA is TGTGCCAGCAGCCTGACAGGGGTTGAAGAGACCCAGTACTTC. Translation gives CASSLTGVEETQYF.

This clonotype was observed a handful of times. This chain links TRBV9 with TRBJ2-1; D unclear. CDR1 SGDLS and CDR2 YYNGEE come from the germline V gene. The CDR3 totals 13 residues. The ends were cut back, 0 bases at V and 4 bases at J, with 5 bases in the middle. In DNA, the CDR3 is TGTGCCAGCAGCGTAGACAGATACAATGAGCAGTTCTTC. It translates to CASSVDRYNEQFF.

The V call is TRBV28, the J call TRBJ2-2; D may be TRBD2 (7 bases). CDR1 is MDHEN and CDR2 is SYDVKM in the germline V gene. Trimming took 7 bases from V and 6 from J, leaving 12 bases between them. CDR3 length equals 13 residues. Here the CDR3 reads CASTGGGAGELFF. The CDR3 bases are TGTGCCAGCACTGGAGGGGGGGCCGGGGAGCTGTTTTTT.

The chain recombines TRBV7-8 with TRBJ2-3; D perhaps matches TRBD2 (5 bases). This CDR3 region has 16 residues. CDR1 is SGHVS and CDR2 is FQNEAQ in the germline V gene. V dropped 5 bases and J dropped 0 bases, with 15 bases sitting between them. The CDR3, as DNA: TGTGCCAGCAGCCCCAGGACTTATTTGAGCACAGATACGCAGTATTTT. It yields the protein CASSPRTYLSTDTQYF.

This clonotype was counted only a few times. The CDR3 loop is CASSYSRRGLTEAFF. DNA of the CDR3: TGTGCCAGCAGTTACTCGAGAAGGGGGCTCACTGAAGCTTTCTTT. The rearrangement joins TRBV6-5 to TRBJ1-1; 7 nucleotides agree with TRBD1. This CDR3 has 15 residues. V lost 0 bases and J lost 4; bases outside the gene matches: 5. From germline, CDR1 is MNHEY and CDR2 SVGAGI.